This T cell receptor (beta chain) was captured by sequencing in a study of CD8 T cells in Susac syndrome. Study-level findings and limits: The study recognized that its TCR sequencing and HLA analysis covered a relatively small number of individuals.

V was clipped by 4 bases and J by 4 bases, with 11 bases between them. The germline V gene encodes CDR1 SQVTM and CDR2 ANQGSEA. CDR3 length: 13 residues. A word on this clonotype: Its target is not known.

Reverse transcription of about 0.45 to 1 ug RNA used random hexamers. An immunoSEQ multiplex PCR generated amplified TCR beta CDR3 products spanning 54 Vbeta and 13 Jbeta. MiXCR, run by TCRdb on the immunoSEQ multiplex PCR reads, gives a single entry per CDR3 protein. Of approximately 150,000 distinct CDR3 sequences listed, around 94% were seen once; the top ten hold about 0.086%. The authors carried out high-throughput sequencing of TCR beta. They applied it to CD8+ and CD4+ T cells obtained from blood. The sequenced sample was CD4+ T cells from PBMCs. The chain has TRBV29-1 and TRBJ1-5; TRBD1 might be the D (6 bases). This clonotype was obtained from a human donor with multiple sclerosis. This CDR3 is CSVVSGANQPQHF. The CDR3 region has the DNA TGCAGCGTTGTATCGGGGGCGAATCAGCCCCAGCATTTT.